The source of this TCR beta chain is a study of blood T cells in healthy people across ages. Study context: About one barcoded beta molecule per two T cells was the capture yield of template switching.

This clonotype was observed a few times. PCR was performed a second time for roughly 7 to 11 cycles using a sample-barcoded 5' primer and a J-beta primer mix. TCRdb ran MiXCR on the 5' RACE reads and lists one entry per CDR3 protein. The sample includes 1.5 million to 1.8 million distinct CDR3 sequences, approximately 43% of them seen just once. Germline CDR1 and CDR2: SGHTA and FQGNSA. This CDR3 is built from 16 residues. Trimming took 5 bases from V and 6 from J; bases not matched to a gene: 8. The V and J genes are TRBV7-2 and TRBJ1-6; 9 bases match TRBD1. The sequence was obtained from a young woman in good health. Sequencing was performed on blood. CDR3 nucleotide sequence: TGTGCCAGCAGCAATTCCGGGACAGGGACTAATTCACCCCTCCACTTT. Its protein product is CASSNSGTGTNSPLHF.